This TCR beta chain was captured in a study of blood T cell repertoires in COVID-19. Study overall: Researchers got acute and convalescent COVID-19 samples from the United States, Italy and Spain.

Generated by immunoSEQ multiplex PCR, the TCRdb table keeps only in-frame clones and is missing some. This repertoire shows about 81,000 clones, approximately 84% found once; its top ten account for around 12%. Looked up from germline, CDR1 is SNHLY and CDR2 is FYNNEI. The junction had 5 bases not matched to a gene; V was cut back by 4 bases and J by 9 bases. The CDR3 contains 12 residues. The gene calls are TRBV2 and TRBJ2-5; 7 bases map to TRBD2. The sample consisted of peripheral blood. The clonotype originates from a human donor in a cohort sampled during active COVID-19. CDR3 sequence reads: CASSGTSWPQYF. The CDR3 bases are TGTGCCAGCAGTGGGACTAGTTGGCCCCAGTACTTC.